This TCR beta chain was captured in a study of vaccination effects on CD4 cells after COVID-19. Study-wide background: It was a median of 72 days after the second dose that post-vaccine samples were obtained.

CDR3 size: 16 residues. The germline V gene encodes CDR1 LNHDA and CDR2 SQIVND (reference sequence). V was pared by 6 bases and J by 7 bases, with 11 bases of the junction left unmatched. Findings and limits, study-wide: Only a few convalescent patients and no early post-infection timepoints featured in the study.

Using viral peptide pools, the ViraFEST assay grew out antigen-specific CD4+ T cells prior to sequencing. Subsequent to 10 days of culture, CD4+ T cells were isolated. Participants each got two BNT162b2 or mRNA-1273 vaccine doses. According to the study, vaccine recipients showed no prior SARS-CoV-2 infection and negative nucleocapsid antibodies. Cultures had half their medium replaced with IL-2 medium on days 3 and 7. This table comes from immunoSEQ multiplex PCR, and its TCRdb copy is limited to in-frame clones, with some not included. This sample carries more than 13,000 clones, roughly 70% of them seen once, and the ten largest clones take approximately 23%. As regards this clone: No antigen is known for it.

The source material was CD4+ T cells from PBMCs cultured with HCoV-NL63 spike peptides, sampled after COVID-19 vaccination. This receptor was taken from a human donor who received a COVID-19 vaccine. This chain joins TRBV19 and TRBJ1-6, with 8 positions matching TRBD1. CDR3 nucleotide sequence: TGTGCCAGTAGGCCCACCAACAGGGGGGGAAATTCACCCCTCCACTTT. Its protein is CASRPTNRGGNSPLHF.